These 13 T cell receptor beta chains were sequenced from one sample in a study of cytomegalovirus exposure and HLA in healthy donors. The PCR made use of 60 Vbeta and 13 Jbeta primers. Sequencing used immunoSEQ multiplex PCR; TCRdb keeps in-frame clones, though not all of them. This sample contains some 120,000 clones. The material sequenced was PBMCs. These receptors came from a man aged 25-40 years in good health and CMV-seronegative.

The rearrangement joins TRBV28 to TRBJ1-1; no firm D call. The V gene's germline CDR1 is MDHEN and CDR2 SYDVKM. V shed 7 bases and J shed 4 bases, with 10 bases lying between them. The CDR3 runs 12 residues. The CDR3 loop reads CASTPFGTEAFF. The CDR3, as DNA: TGTGCCAGCACTCCCTTCGGCACTGAAGCTTTCTTT.

The rearrangement links TRBV7-9 to TRBJ2-5; the D is unclear. The CDR3 is made up of 13 amino acids. The V gene lost 3 bases and the J gene lost 5 bases, with 10 bases spanning the gap. Germline CDR1 is SEHNR and CDR2 is FQNEAQ (reference sequence). In DNA, the CDR3 is TGTGCCAGCAGCTTGAGGTCCTCGGAGACCCAGTACTTC. Translation gives CASSLRSSETQYF.

This sequence joins TRBV30 and TRBJ2-3; 7 bases are shared with TRBD2. With V trimmed by 2 bases and J by 2 bases, 7 bases remained unmatched. The CDR3 spans 15 residues. Germline V gene data show CDR1 as GTSNPN and CDR2 as SVGIG (reference sequence). The CDR3 loop is CAWSKGAGFTDTQYF. As DNA, the CDR3 is TGTGCCTGGAGTAAGGGAGCGGGGTTCACAGATACGCAGTATTTT.

The chain links TRBV28 to TRBJ1-2; D is unresolved. Germline V gene lookup returns CDR1 MDHEN and CDR2 SYDVKM. The length of the CDR3 is 14 residues. Deletions cut 3 bases from V and 4 bases from J, with 12 bases between. The CDR3 loop is CASSLRVWSYGYTF. The CDR3 DNA reads as TGTGCCAGCAGTTTGCGGGTTTGGTCCTATGGCTACACCTTC.

This sequence joins TRBV19 and TRBJ2-1, with 11 bases identical to TRBD2. The CDR3 runs 16 residues. J was trimmed by 3 bases and V by 5 bases; bases with no gene match: 6. From germline, CDR1 is LNHDA and CDR2 SQIVND (reference sequence). The CDR3 is CASSSPGTSGYNEQFF. CDR3 coding DNA: TGTGCCAGTAGTTCGCCCGGGACTAGCGGCTACAATGAGCAGTTCTTC.

The V call is TRBV7-9, the J call TRBJ2-7; TRBD2 matches 11 bases. CDR1 SEHNR and CDR2 FQNEAQ come from the germline V gene (reference sequence). V trimming: 1 base; J trimming: 6 bases; junction bases outside the gene matches: 5. CDR3 length: 15 amino acids. CDR3 amino acids: CASSLELAGVFEQYF. In DNA, the CDR3 is TGTGCCAGCAGCTTAGAACTAGCGGGAGTGTTCGAGCAGTACTTC.

J is TRBJ2-5 and V is TRBV4-2; 8 bases are a match to TRBD2. Germline values: CDR1 LGHNA, CDR2 YNFKEQ. The CDR3 extends over 14 amino acids. Unmatched junction bases numbered 3, after V lost 3 bases and J lost 3 bases. CDR3 sequence: CASSQLLAEETQYF. CDR3 coding DNA: TGTGCCAGCAGCCAGTTACTAGCGGAAGAGACCCAGTACTTC.

The V and J genes are TRBV28 and TRBJ1-5; 8 bases are a match to TRBD1. Germline CDR1 reads MDHEN; CDR2 reads SYDVKM. This CDR3 has 15 residues. V gave up 4 bases and J gave up 4 bases; unmatched junction bases: 6. CDR3 in DNA: TGTGCCAGCAGTTCGACAGGGGCCGCTAATCAGCCCCAGCATTTT. This sequence encodes CASSSTGAANQPQHF.

As regards this clone: The same CDR3 arises from other DNA sequences in this sample as well. The rearrangement joins TRBV4-1 to TRBJ2-1; D gene uncertain. The CDR3 runs to 13 residues. Germline CDR1 and CDR2: MGHRA and YSYEKL. The V and J ends lost 3 bases and 3 bases respectively, with 6 bases between them. DNA of the CDR3: TGCGCCAGCAGCCAGCCAGGCTACAATGAGCAGTTCTTC. This encodes CASSQPGYNEQFF.

V and J are TRBV28 and TRBJ2-5, with 9 bases matching TRBD1. Germline V gives CDR1 MDHEN, CDR2 SYDVKM. This CDR3 is built from 17 residues. V was clipped by 7 bases and J by 2 bases; unmatched bases: 14. CDR3 amino acids: CASTYDRGEDQQETQYF. CDR3 sequence (DNA): TGTGCCAGCACCTATGACAGGGGGGAAGACCAACAAGAGACCCAGTACTTC.

The chain recombines TRBV9 with TRBJ2-1; D perhaps matches TRBD1 (5 bases). The V gene lost 1 base and the J gene lost 5 bases, with 16 bases spanning the gap. This CDR3 contains 16 residues. Per germline, CDR1 SGDLS and CDR2 YYNGEE. The CDR3 bases are TGTGCCAGCAGCGTATATAGTTCAGGGCAAGACAATGAGCAGTTCTTC. Amino acids: CASSVYSSGQDNEQFF.

This sequence joins TRBV7-8 and TRBJ2-7; 7 nucleotides match TRBD2. The CDR3 is 16 residues long. From germline, CDR1 is SGHVS and CDR2 FQNEAQ. V trimming: 5 bases; J trimming: 3 bases; junction bases outside the gene matches: 13. CDR3 sequence (DNA): TGTGCCAGCAGCCAGCGACGGGGGGAGCAAGGCTACGAGCAGTACTTC. It yields the protein CASSQRRGEQGYEQYF.

This sequence joins TRBV5-4 and TRBJ1-2; TRBD1 might be the D (6 bases). The V end lost 0 bases, the J end lost 5 bases, and 11 bases lay between the germline ends. The CDR3 runs 14 residues. Germline assignment: CDR1 SGHNT and CDR2 YYREEE (reference sequence). The CDR3 loop reads CASSLEQGRYGYTF. In DNA, the CDR3 is TGTGCCAGCAGCTTGGAGCAGGGGCGTTATGGCTACACCTTC.